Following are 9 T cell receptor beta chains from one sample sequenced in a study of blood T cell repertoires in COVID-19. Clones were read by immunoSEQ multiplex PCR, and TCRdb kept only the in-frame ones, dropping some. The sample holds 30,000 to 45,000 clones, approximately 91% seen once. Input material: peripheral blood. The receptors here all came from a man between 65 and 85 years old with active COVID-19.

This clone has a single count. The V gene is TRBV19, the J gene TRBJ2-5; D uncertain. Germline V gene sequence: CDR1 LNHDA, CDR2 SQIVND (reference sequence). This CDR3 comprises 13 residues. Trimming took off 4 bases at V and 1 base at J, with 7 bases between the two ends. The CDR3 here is CASSTRVQETQYF. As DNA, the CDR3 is TGTGCCAGTAGTACCCGGGTCCAAGAGACCCAGTACTTC.

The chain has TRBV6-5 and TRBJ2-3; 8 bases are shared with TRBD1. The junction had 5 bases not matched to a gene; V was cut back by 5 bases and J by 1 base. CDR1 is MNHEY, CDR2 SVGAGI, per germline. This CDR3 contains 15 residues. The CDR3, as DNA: TGTGCCAGCAGTACCCCAGGGGGCGGCACAGATACGCAGTATTTT. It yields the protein CASSTPGGGTDTQYF.

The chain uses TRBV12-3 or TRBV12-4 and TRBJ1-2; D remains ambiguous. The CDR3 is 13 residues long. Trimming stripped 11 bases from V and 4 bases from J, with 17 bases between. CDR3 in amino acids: CASWRAGPYGYTF. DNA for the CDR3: TGTGCCTCCTGGCGGGCCGGGCCCTATGGCTACACCTTC.

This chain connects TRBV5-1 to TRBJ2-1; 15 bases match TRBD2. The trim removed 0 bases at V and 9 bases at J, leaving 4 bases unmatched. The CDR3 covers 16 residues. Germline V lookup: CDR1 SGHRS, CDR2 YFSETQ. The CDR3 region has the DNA TGCGCCAGCAGCTTGGAAGGACTAGCGGGAGGGCGTGAGCAGTTCTTC. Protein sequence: CASSLEGLAGGREQFF.

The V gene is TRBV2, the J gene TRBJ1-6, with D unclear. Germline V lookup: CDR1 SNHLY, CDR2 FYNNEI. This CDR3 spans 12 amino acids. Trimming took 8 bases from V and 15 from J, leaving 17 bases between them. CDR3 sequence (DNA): TGTGCCAGCTACATAACCCCCCCGGGCCTCCACTTT. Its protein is CASYITPPGLHF.

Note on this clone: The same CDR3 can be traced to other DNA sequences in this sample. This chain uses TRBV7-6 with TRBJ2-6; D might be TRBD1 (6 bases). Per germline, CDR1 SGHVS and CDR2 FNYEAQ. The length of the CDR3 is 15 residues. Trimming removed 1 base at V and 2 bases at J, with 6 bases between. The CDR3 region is CASSLEGAGANVLTF. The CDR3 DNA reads TGTGCCAGCAGCTTAGAGGGGGCTGGGGCCAACGTCCTGACTTTC.

The CDR3 region is CATSAQMGQGRPRSSYNEQFF. The CDR3 DNA sequence: TGTGCCACCAGTGCCCAGATGGGGCAGGGGCGTCCCCGAAGCTCCTACAATGAGCAGTTCTTC. The V and J genes are TRBV24-1 and TRBJ2-1; tentative D call: TRBD1 (6 bases). CDR3 size: 21 residues. The germline gives CDR1 KGHDR, CDR2 SFDVKD. V lost 5 bases and J lost 0, with 28 bases in between.

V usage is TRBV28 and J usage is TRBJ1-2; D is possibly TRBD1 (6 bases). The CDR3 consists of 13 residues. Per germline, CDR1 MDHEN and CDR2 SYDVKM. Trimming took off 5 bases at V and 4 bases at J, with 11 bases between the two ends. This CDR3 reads CASSVTGPYGYTF. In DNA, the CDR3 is TGTGCCAGCAGTGTGACAGGCCCCTATGGCTACACCTTC.

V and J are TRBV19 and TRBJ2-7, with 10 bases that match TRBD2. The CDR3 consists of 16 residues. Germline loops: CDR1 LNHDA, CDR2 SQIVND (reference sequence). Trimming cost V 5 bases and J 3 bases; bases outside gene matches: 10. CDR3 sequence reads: CASSSRGTSVGYEQYF. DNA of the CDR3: TGTGCCAGTAGTTCCCGGGGGACTAGCGTAGGCTACGAGCAGTACTTC.